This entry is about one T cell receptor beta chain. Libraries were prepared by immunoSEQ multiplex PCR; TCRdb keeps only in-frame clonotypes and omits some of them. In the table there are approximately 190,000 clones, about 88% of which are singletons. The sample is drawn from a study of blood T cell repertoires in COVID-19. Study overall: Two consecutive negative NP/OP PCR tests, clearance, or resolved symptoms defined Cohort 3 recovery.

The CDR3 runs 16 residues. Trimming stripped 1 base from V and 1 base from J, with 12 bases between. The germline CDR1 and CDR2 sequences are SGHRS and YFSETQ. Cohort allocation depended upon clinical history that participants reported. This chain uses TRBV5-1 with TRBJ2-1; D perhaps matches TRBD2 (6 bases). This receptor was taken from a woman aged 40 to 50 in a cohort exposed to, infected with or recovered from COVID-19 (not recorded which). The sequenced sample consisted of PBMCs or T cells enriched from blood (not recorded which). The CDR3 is CASSLNWGLSYNEQFF. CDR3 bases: TGCGCCAGCAGCTTGAACTGGGGACTTTCCTACAATGAGCAGTTCTTC.